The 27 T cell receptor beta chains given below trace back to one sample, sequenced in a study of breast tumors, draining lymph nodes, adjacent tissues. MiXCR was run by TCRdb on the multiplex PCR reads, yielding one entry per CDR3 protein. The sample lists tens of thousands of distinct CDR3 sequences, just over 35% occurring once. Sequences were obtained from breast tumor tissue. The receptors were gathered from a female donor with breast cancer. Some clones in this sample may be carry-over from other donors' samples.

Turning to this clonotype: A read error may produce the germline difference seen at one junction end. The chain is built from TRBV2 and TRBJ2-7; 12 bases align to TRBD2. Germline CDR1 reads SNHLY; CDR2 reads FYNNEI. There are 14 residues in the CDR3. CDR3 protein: CASRRLAGAPEATF. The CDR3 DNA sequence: TGTGCCAGCAGGCGACTAGCGGGAGCCCCCGAGGCCACTTTC. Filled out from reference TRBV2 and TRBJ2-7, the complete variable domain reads EPEVTQTPSHQVTQMGQEVILRCVPISNHLYFYWYRQILGQKVEFLVSFYNNEISEKSEIFDDQFSVERPDGSNFTLKIRSTKLEDSAMYFCASRRLAGAPEATFGPGTRLTVT.

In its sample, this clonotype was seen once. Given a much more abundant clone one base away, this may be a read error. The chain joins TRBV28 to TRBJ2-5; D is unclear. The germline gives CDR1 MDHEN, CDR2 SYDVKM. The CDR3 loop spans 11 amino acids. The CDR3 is CAGSLYSRVEF. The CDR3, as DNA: TGTGCCGGCAGTTTATACAGCCGGGTTGAGTTC.

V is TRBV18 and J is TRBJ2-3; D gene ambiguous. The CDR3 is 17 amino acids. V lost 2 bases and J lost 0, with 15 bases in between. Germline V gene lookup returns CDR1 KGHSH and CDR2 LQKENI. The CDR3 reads CASSPSGKAASTDTQYF. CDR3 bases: TGTGCCAGCTCACCATCCGGAAAGGCGGCTAGCACAGATACGCAGTATTTT.

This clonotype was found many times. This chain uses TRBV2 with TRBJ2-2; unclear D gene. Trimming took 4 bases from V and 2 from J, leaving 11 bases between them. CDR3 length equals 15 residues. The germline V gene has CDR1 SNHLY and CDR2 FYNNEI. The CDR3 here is CASSGVKQNTGELFF. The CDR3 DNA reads TGTGCCAGCAGTGGGGTCAAGCAAAACACCGGGGAGCTGTTTTTT.

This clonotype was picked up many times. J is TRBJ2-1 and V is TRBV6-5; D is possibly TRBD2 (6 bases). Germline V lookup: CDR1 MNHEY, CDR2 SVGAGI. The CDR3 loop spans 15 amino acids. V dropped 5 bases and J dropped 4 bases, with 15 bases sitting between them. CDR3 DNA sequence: TGTGCCAGCAGTACGGCGGAGGGTTCTTACAATGAGCAGTTCTTC. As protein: CASSTAEGSYNEQFF.

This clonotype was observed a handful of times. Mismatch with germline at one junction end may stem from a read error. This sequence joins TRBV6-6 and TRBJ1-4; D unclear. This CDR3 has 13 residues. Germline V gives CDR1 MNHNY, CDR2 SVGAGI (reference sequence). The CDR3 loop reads CAGRPRLGEKLFF. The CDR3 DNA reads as TGTGCCGGCAGACCTCGGCTTGGTGAAAAACTGTTTTTT.

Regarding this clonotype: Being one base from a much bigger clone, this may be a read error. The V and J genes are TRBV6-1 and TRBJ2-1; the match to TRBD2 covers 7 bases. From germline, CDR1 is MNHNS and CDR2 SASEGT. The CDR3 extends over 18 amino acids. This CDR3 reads CTSSQRLAEKSSYNEQFF. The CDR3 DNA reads TGTACCAGCAGTCAGCGGCTAGCGGAGAAGAGCTCCTACAATGAGCAGTTCTTC.

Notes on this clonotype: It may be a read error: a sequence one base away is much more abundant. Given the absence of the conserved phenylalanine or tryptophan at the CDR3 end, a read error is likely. DNA of the CDR3: TGTGCCAGCAGCTTGTTGACTAGCGGAACAAATACGCAGTATTCT. Translated: CASSLLTSGTNTQYS. The genes are TRBV5-6 and TRBJ2-3; 9 nucleotides align to TRBD2. With V trimmed by 1 base and J by 7 bases, 7 bases remained unmatched. Germline-derived CDR1 and CDR2 are SGHDT and YYEEEE. This CDR3 spans 15 amino acids.

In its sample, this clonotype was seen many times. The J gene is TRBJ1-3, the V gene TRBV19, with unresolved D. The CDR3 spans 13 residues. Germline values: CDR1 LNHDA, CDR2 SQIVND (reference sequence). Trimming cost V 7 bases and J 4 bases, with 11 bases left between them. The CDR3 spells CASTFAAGNTIYF. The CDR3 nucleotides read TGTGCCAGTACATTCGCGGCAGGAAACACCATATATTTT.

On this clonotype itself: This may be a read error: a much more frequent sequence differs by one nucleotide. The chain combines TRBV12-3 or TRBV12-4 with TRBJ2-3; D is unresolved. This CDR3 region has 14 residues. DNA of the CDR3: TGTGTCAGCAGCTGGGCTGCGAGTTCAGATACGCAGTATTTT. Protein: CVSSWAASSDTQYF.

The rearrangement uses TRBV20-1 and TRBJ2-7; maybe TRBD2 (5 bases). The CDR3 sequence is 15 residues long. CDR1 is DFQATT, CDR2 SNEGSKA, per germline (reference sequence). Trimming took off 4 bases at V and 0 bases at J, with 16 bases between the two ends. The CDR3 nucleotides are TGCAGTGCTAATCGGCCGGGATCATCCTCCTACGAGCAGTACTTC. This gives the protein CSANRPGSSSYEQYF.

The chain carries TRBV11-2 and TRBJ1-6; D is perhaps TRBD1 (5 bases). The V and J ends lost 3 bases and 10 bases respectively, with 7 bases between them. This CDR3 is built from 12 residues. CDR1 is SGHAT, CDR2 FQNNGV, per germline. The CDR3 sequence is CASSLQGSPLHF. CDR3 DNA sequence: TGTGCCAGCAGCTTGCAGGGATCACCCCTCCACTTT.

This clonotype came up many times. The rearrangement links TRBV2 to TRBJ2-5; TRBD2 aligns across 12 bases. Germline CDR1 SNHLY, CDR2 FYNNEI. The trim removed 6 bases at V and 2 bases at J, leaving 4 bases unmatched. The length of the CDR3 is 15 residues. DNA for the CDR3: TGTGCCAGCAGAGCAGGACTAGCGGGACAAGAGACCCAGTACTTC. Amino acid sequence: CASRAGLAGQETQYF.

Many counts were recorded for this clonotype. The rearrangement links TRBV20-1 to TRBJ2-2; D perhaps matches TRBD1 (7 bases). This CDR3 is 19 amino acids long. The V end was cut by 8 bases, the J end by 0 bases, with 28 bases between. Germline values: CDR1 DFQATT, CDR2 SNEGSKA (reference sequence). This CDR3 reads CSPPRRGTEVYANTGELFF. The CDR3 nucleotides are TGCAGTCCTCCTAGGAGGGGGACAGAAGTTTACGCGAACACCGGGGAGCTGTTTTTT.

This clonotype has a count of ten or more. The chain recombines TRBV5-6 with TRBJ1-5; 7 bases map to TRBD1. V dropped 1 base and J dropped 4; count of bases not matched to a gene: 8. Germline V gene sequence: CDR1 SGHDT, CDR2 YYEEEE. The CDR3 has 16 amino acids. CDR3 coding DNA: TGTGCCAGCAGCTTGACGGCGGCAGGGGGGAATCAGCCCCAGCATTTT. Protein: CASSLTAAGGNQPQHF.

The CDR3 region has the DNA TGTGCCAGCAGCCCAACAGGGTACTATGGCTACACCTTC. Amino acid sequence: CASSPTGYYGYTF. J is TRBJ1-2 and V is TRBV5-4; perhaps TRBD1 as D (6 bases). Germline CDR1 and CDR2: SGHNT and YYREEE (reference sequence). Trimming shortened V by 4 bases and J by 3 bases, and 10 bases separated the two germline ends. The CDR3 has 13 residues.

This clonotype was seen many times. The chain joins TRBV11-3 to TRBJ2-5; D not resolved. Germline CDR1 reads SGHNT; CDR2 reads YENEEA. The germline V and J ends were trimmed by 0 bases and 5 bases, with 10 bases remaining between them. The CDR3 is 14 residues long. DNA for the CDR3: TGTGCCAGCAGCTTAGATCCTCTTACCGAGACCCAGTACTTC. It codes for CASSLDPLTETQYF.

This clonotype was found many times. The DNA of the CDR3 is TGTGCCAGCAGCTTAGCTCCGGGACAGGGACCCGGGGCCAACGTCCTGACTTTC. It codes for CASSLAPGQGPGANVLTF. The V gene is TRBV7-9, the J gene TRBJ2-6, with 9 bases lining up with TRBD1. CDR3 length equals 18 residues. Germline assignment: CDR1 SEHNR and CDR2 FQNEAQ (reference sequence). Unmatched junction bases numbered 7, after V lost 0 bases and J lost 4 bases.

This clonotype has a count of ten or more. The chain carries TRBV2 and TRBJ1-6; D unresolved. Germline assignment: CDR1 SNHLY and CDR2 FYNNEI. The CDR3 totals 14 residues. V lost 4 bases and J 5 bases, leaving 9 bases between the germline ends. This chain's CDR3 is CASSVLKDNSPLHF. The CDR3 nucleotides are TGTGCCAGCAGTGTTCTAAAGGATAATTCACCCCTCCACTTT.

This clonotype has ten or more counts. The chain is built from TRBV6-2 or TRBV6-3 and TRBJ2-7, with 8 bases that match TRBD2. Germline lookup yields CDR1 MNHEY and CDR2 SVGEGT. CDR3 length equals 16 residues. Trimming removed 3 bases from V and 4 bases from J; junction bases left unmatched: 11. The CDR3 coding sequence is TGTGCCAGCAGTTATGGAGCGGGAGTCGGGTCGTACGAGCAGTACTTC. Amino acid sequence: CASSYGAGVGSYEQYF.

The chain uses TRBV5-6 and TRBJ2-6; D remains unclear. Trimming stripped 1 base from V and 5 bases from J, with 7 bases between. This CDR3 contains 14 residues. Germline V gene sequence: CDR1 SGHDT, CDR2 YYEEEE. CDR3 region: CASSLNPWANVLTF. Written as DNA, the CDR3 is TGTGCCAGCAGCTTGAATCCGTGGGCCAACGTCCTGACTTTC.

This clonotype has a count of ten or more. CDR3 nucleotides: TGTGCCAGCAGCCAAGAGGCCATTAATTCACCCCTCCACTTT. It specifies CASSQEAINSPLHF. The chain recombines TRBV14 with TRBJ1-6; D is unresolved. Trimming took 0 bases from V and 6 from J, leaving 6 bases between them. Germline CDR1 and CDR2: SGHDN and FVKESK. The length of the CDR3 is 14 residues.

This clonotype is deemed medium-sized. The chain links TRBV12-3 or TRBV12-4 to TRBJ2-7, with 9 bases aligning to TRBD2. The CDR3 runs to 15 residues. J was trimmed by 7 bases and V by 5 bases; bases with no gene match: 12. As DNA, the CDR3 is TGTGCCAGCAGTCCCCCCGCTAGCGGGATGGGGGAGCAGTACTTC. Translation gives CASSPPASGMGEQYF.

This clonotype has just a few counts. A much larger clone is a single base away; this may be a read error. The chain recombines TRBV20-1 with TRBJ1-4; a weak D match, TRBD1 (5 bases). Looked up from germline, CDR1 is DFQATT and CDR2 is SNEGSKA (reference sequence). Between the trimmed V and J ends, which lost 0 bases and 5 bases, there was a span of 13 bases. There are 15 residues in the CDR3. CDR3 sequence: CSARDLGASNEKLFF. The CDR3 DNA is TGCAGTGCTAGAGATCTAGGGGCCTCGAATGAAAAACTGTTTTTT.

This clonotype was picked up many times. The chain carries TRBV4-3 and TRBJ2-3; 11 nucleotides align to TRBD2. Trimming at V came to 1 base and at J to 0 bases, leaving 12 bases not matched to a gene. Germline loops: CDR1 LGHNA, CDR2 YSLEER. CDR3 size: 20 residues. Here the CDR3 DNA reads TGCGCCAGCAGCCAAGGGCCGGGACTAGCGGTTCGAGGTAGCACAGATACGCAGTATTTT. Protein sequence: CASSQGPGLAVRGSTDTQYF.

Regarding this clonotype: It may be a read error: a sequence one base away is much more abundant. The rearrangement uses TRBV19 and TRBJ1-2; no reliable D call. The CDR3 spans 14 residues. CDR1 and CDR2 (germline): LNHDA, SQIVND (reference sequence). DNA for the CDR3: TGTGCCAGTATCCCCCCGGGAATTAACTATGGCCACACCTTC. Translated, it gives CASIPPGINYGHTF.

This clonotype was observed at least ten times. Written as DNA, the CDR3 is TGCAGTGCCGGGAGGGCCGATACGCAGTATTTT. Translating it yields CSAGRADTQYF. The chain combines TRBV20-1 with TRBJ2-3; 8 nucleotides match TRBD2. This CDR3 spans 11 amino acids. Germline V CDR1 and CDR2: DFQATT, SNEGSKA (reference sequence). The V gene end was trimmed by 6 bases and the J gene end by 6 bases; junction bases not matched to a gene: 2.